Below, 2 T cell receptor beta chains from the same sample are listed, as sequenced in a study of T cell repertoires in cytomegalovirus infection. TCRdb independently ran MiXCR on the reads; one entry per CDR3 protein. The table lists some 800,000 distinct CDR3 sequences, approximately 30% of them singletons. The antigens of these receptors remain unknown. The specimen was cultured CD8+ T cells from PBMCs, collected from culture after CMV antigen stimulation. These receptors originate from a human donor in good health (CMV status not recorded). Some clones in this sample may be carry-over from other donors' samples.

This clonotype was recorded at least ten times. J is TRBJ2-5 and V is TRBV12-3 or TRBV12-4; maybe TRBD1 (6 bases). The CDR3 loop spans 16 amino acids. Trimming pared 3 bases from V and 2 bases from J, leaving 16 bases between. CDR3 in DNA: TGTGCCAGCAGTTTCCGGACAGCCTCAACTCAAGAGACCCAGTACTTC. Amino acids: CASSFRTASTQETQYF.

Turning to this clonotype: The germline gene is not matched at one end of the junction; a read error may be the cause. V is TRBV5-3 and J is TRBJ1-3; D is unclear. TRBV5-3 is sorted into the ORF group, with uncertain function. The CDR3 covers 14 residues. In nucleotides, the CDR3 is TGTGCCAGCAGCTTTCGGGAGATTGGAAACACCATATATTTT. Its protein is CASSFREIGNTIYF.